Detailed here is one TCR beta chain. What this receptor recognizes is not known. Nothing much larger sits one base from this clone, and base qualities are not available. This record comes from a study of cytomegalovirus exposure and HLA in healthy donors (dated by TCRdb to about 2017). Notes on the research overall: In an earlier analysis of 450 to 750 of the donors, less than 350 Gb of sequence data and about 110 million unique TCR beta sequences from 150 million to 200 million T cells were reported. Roughly 300 gigabases of sequencing data and around 85 million unique TCR sequences made up an early release that covered some 640 HLA-typed donors. Among the approximately 430 genotyped donors, roughly 80% belonged to the genetic ancestry cluster associated with self-reported Caucasian donors. The aim of the study was to test whether cataloging public T cell receptors could identify signatures of past pathogen exposure. Using immunosequencing, the study profiled T cell repertoires from about 620 subjects and related those repertoires to cytomegalovirus serostatus. Along with the 666-subject first cohort, a separate validation cohort of roughly 110 different subjects was used. The study combined high-throughput TCR immunosequencing, statistical association of individual TCRs with disease status, and machine learning to predict cytomegalovirus infection status. A later analysis re-examined previously published TCR beta repertoires from about 670 donors and added high-resolution HLA genotyping to investigate patterns of TCR occurrence. In the later analysis, no new phenotypic data were used to find candidate immune exposures; instead, reliance was placed on TCR beta sequences and their occurrence across donors. In an earlier analysis of 550 to 700 of the donors, high-throughput TCR beta sequencing was used to judge whether each TCR beta V gene segment behaved as functional or pseudogenic. Donor age, sex, ethnicity and CMV serostatus were compiled alongside the repertoire data. A later genetic analysis used genome-wide SNP genotypes for about 55% of the 666 donors, treating that subset as a discovery cohort. Every repertoire in the discovery cohort had been generated on one and the same sequencing platform. Class I and class II HLA loci were covered by the typing at four-digit resolution. The number of donors typed differed by locus, with 629-630 for A, B, C, DRB1 and DQB1, around 560 for DQA1, 600 to 610 for DPA1, and around 450 for DPB1. Roughly 5 DR-DQ haplotypes were treated as single units for association and clustering because of strong linkage in the cohort. Among a few hundred genotyped donors of the cohort, an average of 235,054 unique TCR beta nucleotide sequences were sequenced per donor, roughly a sixth of them non-productive.

Results the study describes overall, beyond this receptor: The sequencing pipeline was judged likely to have produced a cluster of highly shared sequence variants as a technical artifact. Because some donors lacked HLA typing at each locus, the association tests relied only on the typed subset. The classifier was reported to diagnose cytomegalovirus status with high specificity and sensitivity in both the original and validation cohorts. A later genetic analysis associated a missense DCLRE1C variant with V-gene and J-gene trimming of TCR beta chains, and an independent cohort replicated the association. Compared with the roughly 710-donor mean, donors in an Asian-associated ancestry cluster had fewer N-insertions in productive TCRs, according to a later genetic analysis. Most TCR sequences were observed very rarely across donors, whereas some public TCRs were present in many individuals. In a later analysis, HLA-associated TCR beta chains were found to be more clonally expanded and to have lower generation probabilities than equally common non-associated chains. Most CMV-associated TCR beta chains appeared to be HLA-restricted in a later analysis, and the HLA associations seemed to be driven largely by CMV exposure. Specific HLA alleles were associated with over 15,000 TCR beta sequences at a false discovery rate of 0.05 in a later analysis. Presence/absence analyses assumed roughly uniform sequencing depth across donors, an assumption that may not hold. In vitro tests confirmed that a few of the cytomegalovirus-associated TCR beta chains recognize cytomegalovirus antigens. In the study, approximately 160 TCR beta chains were listed as associated with cytomegalovirus. A later analysis reported that several top co-occurrence clusters appeared linked to parvovirus B19, influenza, CMV and Epstein-Barr virus. The cohort was sequenced for TCR beta chains only, and without alpha or paired-chain data the features that could be detected were limited. When HLA alleles, especially DR and DQ, strongly co-occurred, attributing TCR associations to individual alleles was difficult. The authors suggested that the approach could potentially be extended to other disease states and immunological phenotypes. Some IMGT-functional V segments, including TRBV6-2 and TRBV6-3, could not be told apart with the 87-base-pair reads, so those segments were excluded. CMV serostatus was the only immune exposure information available for the cohort. In a later analysis, TCR association rates were found to vary across HLA loci, with the most associated TCRs seen for DRB1 alleles and the fewest for HLA-C alleles. A further reported finding was that TCR beta sequences accurately predicted the HLA-A and HLA-B alleles for most subjects in the first cohort. Correlated functional status among segregating V segments might be attributable to linkage disequilibrium, but an unknown experimental factor could not be ruled out. About 15 rarely observed V segments, including chromosome 9 orphons, were excluded from the earlier analysis of a few hundred of the donors because counts were too low. Broadly in line with IMGT annotations, most TCR beta V segments showed up in productive rearrangements about 87% or about 30% of the time in an earlier analysis of several hundred of the donors.

The cohort was made up of hundreds of healthy bone marrow donors. Cohort members were all nominally healthy when sampled, although unrecorded immune exposures were likely present. The donor tested CMV seropositive, placing the donor among the 289 seropositive members of the cohort. Each donor provided a peripheral blood sample, and peripheral blood mononuclear cells were used for TCR beta sequencing. The Qiagen DNeasy Blood Extraction Kit was used to extract genomic DNA from the blood cell samples. From the germline V gene (reference sequence), CDR1 is LNHDA and CDR2 is SQIVND. The junction carries 12 bases between V and J, which are trimmed by 5 bases and 4 bases respectively. Spanning cysteine to phenylalanine, the CDR3 consists of 14 amino acids. This entry keeps only the CDR3 DNA: 42 bases, framed from base 1. Library preparation was by the immunoSEQ multiplex PCR assay. The multiplex PCR relied on a mix of 60 forward primers for TCR Vbeta segments and 13 reverse primers for TCR Jbeta segments. The CDR3 region of rearranged TCR beta genes was amplified from genomic DNA with a multiplex PCR assay. On the Illumina HiSeq System, the amplified TCR beta libraries were sequenced as 87-base-pair reads. The authors processed their data as follows. A later analysis tallied around 82 million unique TCR beta chains across the 666 repertoires, and about 12 million of those chains were shared by two or more donors. Raw reads were error-corrected and collapsed into unique sequences with a nearest-neighbor algorithm that merged closely related sequences to remove PCR and sequencing errors. CDR3 sequences were aligned to IMGT reference sequences to assign V, D and J gene segments. Each retained sequence needed at least a six-nucleotide match to both a V gene segment and a J gene segment. Rearrangements were called productive when the CDR3 lacked stop codons and stayed in frame with V and J; all others were non-productive. Following IMGT convention, CDR3 was defined as the stretch from the second conserved V-encoded cysteine up to the conserved J-encoded phenylalanine. In an earlier analysis of approximately 590 of the donors, sequences lacking an unambiguous match to a single V gene segment were excluded. An earlier analysis of several hundred of the donors called V segments functional above 56.7% productive rearrangements and segregating when the between-donor standard deviation exceeded 5%. A statistical classification framework was built to diagnose cytomegalovirus status from the catalog of TCR beta chain sequences. A later analysis assigned V and J genes by comparing TCR nucleotide sequences with IMGT/GENE-DB human TR gene sequences. A later analysis assigned CDR3 sequences and most-parsimonious VDJ recombination scenarios with the TCRdist pipeline. In a later analysis, each TCR beta chain was defined by its CDR3 amino acid sequence together with its V-gene family, and reads lacking a unique V-gene family were excluded. A later analysis removed 500 to 600 highly shared, low-generation-probability nucleotide sequences to deal with suspected cross-contamination and a sequencing artifact. In a later analysis, a clonal expansion index for each public chain was calculated from normalized within-repertoire ranks of inferred template counts. A later analysis computed generation probabilities with a VDJ recombination model fitted to out-of-frame rearrangements, and checked the results against IGoR. In a later analysis, TCR-TCR, TCR-HLA and TCR-CMV co-occurrence was scored with hypergeometric tests, and a repertoire-size bias correction was applied to TCR pairs. To estimate false discovery rates, a later analysis permuted the HLA or CMV assignments 20 times. In a later analysis, co-occurring TCRs were grouped using DBSCAN, with TCRdist sequence similarity added in when clustering inside HLA-allele-positive subsets. Co-occurrence clustering excluded repertoires with fewer than 30,000 or more than 120,000 public chains, plus five with anomalous nucleotide sharing. TCRdb limited this immuneACCESS table to in-frame rearrangements with V and J called. A share of clones is missing; checked studies link under half to unresolved V genes, and the rest is unexplained. Clonal size and the V and J genes are those of that table, whereas D and trimming came from the DNA. In all, the sample holds 100,000 to 150,000 clones, and 65% to 75% of those were seen once. The top ten clonotypes cover around 7% of the sample.

The sequence came from a man between 35 and 55 years old in good health and CMV-seropositive. The V and J genes are TRBV19 and TRBJ2-1, with TRBD2 as a weak D call on 6 bases. Sequenced: PBMCs. The DNA sequence is TGTGCCAGTAGTCCCGGGCGGGGATACAATGAGCAGTTCTTC. Its coded protein is CASSPGRGYNEQFF.